This T cell receptor beta chain was obtained from a study of blood T cells in healthy people across ages (dated by TCRdb to about 2015). In terms of the full investigation: Template switching captured roughly one uniquely barcoded TCR beta cDNA molecule per two T cells in model experiments. Using deep sequencing normalized with unique cDNA molecular identifiers, the study measured how TCR beta repertoire diversity changes with age. Donors were grouped into four age groups: young (average 16 years), middle-aged (39), aged (around 62) and long-lived (approximately 81). To avoid experimental bias, donors of different ages were distributed randomly across sequencing lanes. Two additional independent replicas of 1 million unique cDNA reads from the same blood draw were analyzed for two donors (one aged 18 to 30 and one aged 80 or older).

This clonotype was found a few times. Its recognized antigen is unknown. Nothing much larger sits one base from this clone, and base qualities are not available. The library came from 5' RACE. The reads were generated on an Illumina HiSeq 2500. A second PCR of roughly 7 to 11 cycles was performed with a sample-barcoded 5' primer and a J-beta primer mix. A template-switch 5' adaptor carrying 12 random nucleotides introduced a unique molecular identifier onto each TCR beta cDNA molecule. Each sample yielded at least 3 million CDR3-containing paired-end reads. First-strand cDNA synthesis was performed from all RNA using the Mint cDNA synthesis kit, with priming by a TRBC-specific oligonucleotide. Following uracil-DNA glycosylase treatment, all cDNA underwent a first 18-cycle PCR with the universal primers M1SS and BC2_uni_R. Regarding the original processing steps: For normalization, 1 million high-quality reads were randomly selected from each sample, with every read carrying a distinct molecular identifier. Reads sharing molecular identifiers were discarded rather than binned into consensus sequences. MiTCR, run with a Q25 quality threshold and the strictest error-elimination algorithm, handled CDR3 identification, clonotype clustering and error correction. A nonparametric unseen species model using Euler transformation provided a lower-bound estimate of total TCR beta diversity. TCRdb trimmed the raw reads at Q25, called clones with MiXCR and kept productive beta chains. Records with the same CDR3 protein are collapsed into one entry carrying the most frequent genes and DNA. It is TCRdb's table, rather than the study itself, that gives the V and J calls and clone size. This sample comprises roughly 1.5 million distinct CDR3 sequences, less than 45% of them detected only once. The leading ten clones occupy approximately 4.1% of the sample.

Including the terminal cysteine and phenylalanine, the CDR3 comprises 14 residues. CDR3 DNA only is kept here, 42 bases in frame from base 1. Based on the germline V gene (reference sequence), the CDR1 and CDR2 sequences are MNHEY and SMNVEV. Donors were a few dozen systemically healthy Caucasian individuals from Russia aged about 6 to 100 years. Ten milliliters of peripheral blood were drawn from each donor into EDTA-treated Vacutainer tubes. Ficoll-Paque density-gradient centrifugation was used to isolate PBMCs, with at least 6 million per sample. Total RNA was extracted from PBMCs with Trizol reagent, with at least 6 micrograms obtained per sample. For every donor, an aliquot of PBMCs went through flow cytometry to measure the percentages of naive CD45RAhigh/CD27high T cells. Broad study findings and their caveats: As age increased, observed TCR beta diversity per million T cells dropped in a roughly linear way, and a significant reduction was already evident by age around 41. Estimates of total diversity from one million sequenced T cells were regarded as lower bounds and underestimates. Because donor CMV infection status was unknown, age-related changes in expanded clonotypes were potentially confounded. Observed TCR beta diversity correlated strongly with the percentage of naive T cells measured by flow cytometry. Since profiling was done on bulk unsorted PBMCs, naive and antigen-experienced compartments could not be conclusively compared. Compared with the aged group, more naive CD4+ T cells, fewer expanded clones and increased TCR diversity were shown by the long-lived group, suggesting age selection.

Sample: blood. The clonotype was recovered from a woman in her late teens or twenties in good health. Recombination linked TRBV27 to TRBJ2-4; TRBD1 aligns with 11 central bases. The DNA end lines up better with TRBJ2-7; the J call may be wrong. The DNA reads as follows: TGTGCCAGCAGTTCCGGGACAGGGGGTCACGAGCAGTACTTC. Translated, this gives CASSSGTGGHEQYF.